The entry below gives a single T cell receptor (beta chain) sequence along with its context. This sample was taken from a study of blood T cell repertoires in COVID-19. Clones were sequenced by immunoSEQ multiplex PCR, and TCRdb holds only the in-frame ones, with some missing. This sample carries 90,000 to 120,000 clones, around 86% of them seen once, and the ten largest clones take about 16%. The receptor was derived from a man aged 50 to 60 with acute or convalescent COVID-19. Sequenced: peripheral blood.

As DNA, the CDR3 is TGTGCCAGCAGTGAAAAGACAGAACCCAGGGATCAGCCCCAGCATTTT. Amino acid sequence: CASSEKTEPRDQPQHF. The V gene is TRBV6-1, the J gene TRBJ1-5; D perhaps matches TRBD1 (5 bases). Trimming removed 2 bases from V and 5 bases from J, with 16 bases in between. This CDR3 region has 16 residues. In germline, CDR1 is MNHNS, CDR2 SASEGT.